The clone carrying this T cell receptor beta chain was detected a few times. The antigen is unknown. This specimen comes from a study of identical twins. Notes on the study in general: Out-of-frame alpha sequences shared by twins showed excess low generation probability.

TCRdb re-called the 5' RACE reads with MiXCR, one entry per CDR3 protein. Here the sample spans 200,000 or so distinct CDR3 sequences, under 10% being singletons. The same specimen was also included in a second study, on yellow fever vaccine responses in identical twins.

The material sequenced was memory (CD45RO+) T cells sorted from blood. The sequence was obtained from a woman aged 18-35 years in good health.

CDR3 region: CSATRTGALPPLHF. The CDR3 nucleotides read TGCAGTGCAACTCGGACAGGGGCCCTGCCACCCCTCCACTTT. The chain joins TRBV20-1 to TRBJ1-6, with 9 bases fitting TRBD1. This CDR3 is built from 14 residues. The J segment lost 11 bases and the V segment lost 6 bases, leaving 11 bases of the junction unmatched. CDR1 DFQATT and CDR2 SNEGSKA come from the germline V gene (reference sequence).